This T cell receptor (beta chain) was observed in a study of cytomegalovirus exposure and HLA in healthy donors. The CDR3 length is 11 residues. Germline CDR1 is SQVTM and CDR2 is ANQGSEA. Trimming shortened V by 5 bases and J by 4 bases, and 8 bases separated the two germline ends. About this clone itself: The antigen remains undetermined.

The PCR employed 60 Vbeta primers together with 13 Jbeta primers. Assay: immunoSEQ multiplex PCR; the TCRdb copy retains only in-frame clones and omits some. The repertoire holds fewer than 200,000 clones, with approximately 72% as singletons. General study results and limits: Researchers reportedly found TCR beta sequences accurately predicted most subjects' HLA-A and HLA-B alleles.

The sequence came from a human donor in good health. This chain joins TRBV29-1 and TRBJ1-1; D might be TRBD1 (5 bases). Sequencing input: PBMCs. CDR3 in DNA: TGCAGCGTTTTAAGGGGCACTGAAGCTTTCTTT. As protein: CSVLRGTEAFF.